The rows below give T cell receptor beta chains drawn from one sample of a study of cytomegalovirus exposure and HLA in healthy donors. The method was immunoSEQ multiplex PCR; TCRdb's version includes in-frame clones alone and lacks a portion of them. The repertoire holds about 120,000 clones, with over 70% as singletons. The sequenced material came from PBMCs. These receptors were obtained from a man aged 40-50 years in good health and CMV-seropositive. CDR3s include the opening cysteine and the closing phenylalanine or tryptophan. Fields, in order: V gene, D gene, clone size, J gene, CDR3 protein, CDR3 DNA. The D gene is left open where the match is weak. Size is omitted from some rows. Given values are once, few, many or a class for expanded clones.

TRBV4-1	-	few	TRBJ1-2	CASSQPTQQGTLYGYTF	TGCGCCAGCAGCCAACCAACTCAACAGGGCACCCTTTATGGCTACACCTTC
TRBV30	-	-	TRBJ1-2	CAWEGGDYGYTF	TGTGCCTGGGAGGGAGGGGACTATGGCTACACCTTC
TRBV6-1	-	-	TRBJ1-1	CASSEALPAKNTEAFF	TGTGCCAGCAGTGAAGCGCTTCCAGCGAAGAACACTGAAGCTTTCTTT
TRBV27	-	-	TRBJ1-2	CASSLKGALNGYTF	TGTGCCAGCAGTCTGAAAGGGGCCCTTAATGGCTACACCTTC
TRBV4-1	-	-	TRBJ2-5	CASSQYWGIQETQYF	TGCGCCAGCAGCCAGTATTGGGGCATACAAGAGACCCAGTACTTC
TRBV11-2	-	-	TRBJ1-1	CASSLDGTGNTEAFF	TGTGCCAGCAGCTTAGATGGAACAGGGAACACTGAAGCTTTCTTT
TRBV18	TRBD1	-	TRBJ2-1	CASSRQQGDNEQFF	TGTGCCAGCTCACGACAACAGGGGGACAATGAGCAGTTCTTC
TRBV11-2	-	-	TRBJ1-5	CASSSSSNQPQHF	TGTGCCAGCAGCTCTAGTAGCAATCAGCCCCAGCATTTT
TRBV12-5	TRBD1	few	TRBJ2-2	CASGLKGQGAAGTGELFF	TGTGCTAGTGGTTTGAAGGGACAGGGGGCTGCGGGGACCGGGGAGCTGTTTTTT
TRBV5-1	TRBD1	-	TRBJ2-2	CASSLVVRDSLAGELFF	TGCGCCAGCAGCTTAGTTGTCAGGGACAGTCTTGCCGGGGAGCTGTTTTTT
TRBV29-1	TRBD2	-	TRBJ2-3	CSVEGVLAGVSQTDTQYF	TGCAGCGTTGAAGGGGTCCTAGCGGGAGTGAGTCAAACAGATACGCAGTATTTT
TRBV6-1	-	-	TRBJ1-6	CASSLYNSPLHF	TGTGCCAGCAGCCTCTATAATTCACCCCTCCACTTT
TRBV6-5	-	-	TRBJ1-2	CASSLGGAVGYTF	TGTGCCAGCAGTTTGGGGGGGGCGGTTGGCTACACCTTC
TRBV5-1	TRBD1	-	TRBJ1-2	CASSLEGQGSYGYTF	TGCGCCAGCAGCTTGGAGGGACAGGGCTCATATGGCTACACCTTC
TRBV30	TRBD1	-	TRBJ1-6	CAWRHSGTGSRSPLHF	TGTGCCTGGAGACATTCTGGGACAGGGAGTCGATCACCCCTCCACTTT
TRBV5-1	-	-	TRBJ1-1	CASSPGRASSEAFF	TGCGCCAGCAGCCCCGGGAGGGCGAGTTCTGAAGCTTTCTTT
TRBV6-5	TRBD2	-	TRBJ2-7	CASSGEAGGPREQYF	TGTGCCAGCAGTGGAGAAGCGGGGGGGCCAAGAGAGCAGTACTTC
TRBV28	TRBD2	-	TRBJ2-4	CASSFPRGGLAKNIQYF	TGTGCCAGCAGTTTCCCCCGGGGGGGGTTAGCCAAAAACATTCAGTACTTC
TRBV27	-	-	TRBJ2-1	CASSVRGGDEQFF	TGTGCCAGCAGTGTAAGAGGCGGCGATGAGCAGTTCTTC
TRBV29-1	-	few	TRBJ2-3	CSVEEGGGTDTQYF	TGCAGCGTTGAAGAAGGCGGGGGCACAGATACGCAGTATTTT
TRBV7-9	TRBD2	-	TRBJ2-5	CASSFLGGQETQYF	TGTGCCAGCAGCTTCCTCGGGGGGCAAGAGACCCAGTACTTC
TRBV7-3	-	-	TRBJ2-1	CASSSSRGSYNEQFF	TGTGCCAGCAGCTCCTCGAGGGGGTCCTACAATGAGCAGTTCTTC
TRBV5-1	-	-	TRBJ2-5	CASSSGFTQETQYF	TGCGCCAGCAGCTCGGGATTCACCCAAGAGACCCAGTACTTC
TRBV5-6	-	-	TRBJ1-3	CASSLRTAYSGNTIYF	TGTGCCAGCAGCTTGAGGACTGCGTACTCTGGAAACACCATATATTTT
TRBV9	-	-	TRBJ2-7	CASSPTGIYEQYF	TGTGCCAGCAGCCCAACAGGGATCTACGAGCAGTACTTC
TRBV7-9	-	-	TRBJ2-7	CASSFSLDHEQYF	TGTGCCAGCAGCTTTTCACTAGACCACGAGCAGTACTTC
TRBV5-1	TRBD2	-	TRBJ2-1	CASSPGLAGGLGNEQFF	TGCGCCAGCAGCCCAGGACTAGCGGGGGGCCTGGGCAATGAACAGTTCTTC